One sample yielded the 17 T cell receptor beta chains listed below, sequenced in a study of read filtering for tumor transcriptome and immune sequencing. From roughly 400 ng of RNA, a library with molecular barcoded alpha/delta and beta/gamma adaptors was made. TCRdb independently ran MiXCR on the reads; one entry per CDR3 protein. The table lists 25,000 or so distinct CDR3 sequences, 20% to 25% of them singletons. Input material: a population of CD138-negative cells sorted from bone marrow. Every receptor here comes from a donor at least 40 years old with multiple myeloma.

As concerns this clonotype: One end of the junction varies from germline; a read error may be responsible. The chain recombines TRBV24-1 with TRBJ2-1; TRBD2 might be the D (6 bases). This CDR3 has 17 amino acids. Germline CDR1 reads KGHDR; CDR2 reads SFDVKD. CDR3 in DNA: TGTGCCACCAGTGACTCCGCCCCAAGCGGGTGCTACAATGATCAGTTCTTC. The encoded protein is CATSDSAPSGCYNDQFF.

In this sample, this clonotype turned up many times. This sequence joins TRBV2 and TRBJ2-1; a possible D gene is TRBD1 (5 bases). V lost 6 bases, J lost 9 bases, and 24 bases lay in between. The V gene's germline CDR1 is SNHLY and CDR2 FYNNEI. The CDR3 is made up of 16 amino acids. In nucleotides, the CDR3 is TGTGCCAGCAGGTATGAAACAGGTATGAGTTACGCTGAGCAGTTCTTC. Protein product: CASRYETGMSYAEQFF.

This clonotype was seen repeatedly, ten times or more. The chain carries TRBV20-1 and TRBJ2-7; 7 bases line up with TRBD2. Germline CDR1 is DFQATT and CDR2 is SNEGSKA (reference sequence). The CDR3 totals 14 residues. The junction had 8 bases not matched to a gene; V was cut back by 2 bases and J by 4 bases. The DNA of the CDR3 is TGCAGTGCTAGAAGCCTTGCCGGGGGGTACGAGCAGTACTTC. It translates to CSARSLAGGYEQYF.

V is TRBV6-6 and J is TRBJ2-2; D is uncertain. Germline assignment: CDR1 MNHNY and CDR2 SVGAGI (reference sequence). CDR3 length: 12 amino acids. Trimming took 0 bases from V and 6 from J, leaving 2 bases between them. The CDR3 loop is CASSYSPGELFF. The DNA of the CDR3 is TGTGCCAGCAGTTACTCCCCCGGGGAGCTGTTTTTT.

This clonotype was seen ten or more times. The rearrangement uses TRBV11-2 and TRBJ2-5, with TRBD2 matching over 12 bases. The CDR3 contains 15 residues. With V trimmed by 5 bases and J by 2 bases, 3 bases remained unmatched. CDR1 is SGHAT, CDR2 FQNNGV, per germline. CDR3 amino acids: CASSRTSGVQETQYF. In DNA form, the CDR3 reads TGTGCCAGCAGCCGGACTAGCGGGGTTCAAGAGACCCAGTACTTC.

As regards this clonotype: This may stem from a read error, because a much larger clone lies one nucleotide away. The CDR3 region is CASSPAGKDNEQFF. In DNA form, the CDR3 reads TGCGCCAGCAGCCCTGCAGGCAAAGACAATGAGCAGTTCTTC. The J gene is TRBJ2-1, the V gene TRBV5-1; D not resolved. V gave up 4 bases and J gave up 5 bases, with 13 bases separating them. This CDR3 has 14 residues. Germline V gene lookup returns CDR1 SGHRS and CDR2 YFSETQ. The complete variable domain, with remaining parts taken from reference TRBV5-1 and TRBJ2-1, reads KAGVTQTPRYLIKTRGQQVTLSCSPISGHRSVSWYQQTPGQGLQFLFEYFSETQRNKGNFPGRFSGRQFSNSRSEMNVSTLELGDSALYLCASSPAGKDNEQFFGPGTRLTVL.

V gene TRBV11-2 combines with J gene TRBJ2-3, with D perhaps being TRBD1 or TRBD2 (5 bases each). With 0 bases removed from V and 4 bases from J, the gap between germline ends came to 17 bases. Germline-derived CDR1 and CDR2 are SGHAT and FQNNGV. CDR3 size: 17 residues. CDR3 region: CASSLEGTPVGADTQYF. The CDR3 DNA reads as TGTGCCAGCAGCTTAGAAGGGACGCCTGTTGGCGCAGATACGCAGTATTTT.

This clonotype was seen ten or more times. In DNA, the CDR3 is TGTGCCAGCAGTTTGCCGGTCGCGACCAACGAGCAGTACTTC. This gives the protein CASSLPVATNEQYF. This chain joins TRBV28 and TRBJ2-7; D gene ambiguous. In germline, CDR1 is MDHEN, CDR2 SYDVKM. The V end lost 3 bases, the J end lost 5 bases, and 14 bases lay between the germline ends. This CDR3 is 14 amino acids long.

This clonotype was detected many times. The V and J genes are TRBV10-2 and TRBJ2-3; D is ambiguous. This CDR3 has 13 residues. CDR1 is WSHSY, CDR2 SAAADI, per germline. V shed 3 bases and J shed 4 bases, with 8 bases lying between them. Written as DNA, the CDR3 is TGCGCCAGCAGTGAAGTCAGCGCAGATACGCAGTATTTT. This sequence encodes CASSEVSADTQYF.

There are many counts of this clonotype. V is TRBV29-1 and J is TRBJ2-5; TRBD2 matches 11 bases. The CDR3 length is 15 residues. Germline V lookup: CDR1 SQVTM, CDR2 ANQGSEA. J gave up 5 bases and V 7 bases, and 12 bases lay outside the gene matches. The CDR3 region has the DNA TGCAGCGGCGGGGCTAGCGGGAGGTTGAGGGAGACCCAGTACTTC. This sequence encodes CSGGASGRLRETQYF.

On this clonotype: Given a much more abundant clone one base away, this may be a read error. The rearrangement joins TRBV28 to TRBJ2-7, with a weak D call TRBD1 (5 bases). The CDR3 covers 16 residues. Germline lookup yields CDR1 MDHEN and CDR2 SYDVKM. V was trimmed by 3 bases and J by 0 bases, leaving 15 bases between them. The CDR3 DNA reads TGTGCCAGCAGTTTCGTAGGGGTTCTCAGCTCCTACGAGCAGTACTTC. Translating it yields CASSFVGVLSSYEQYF.

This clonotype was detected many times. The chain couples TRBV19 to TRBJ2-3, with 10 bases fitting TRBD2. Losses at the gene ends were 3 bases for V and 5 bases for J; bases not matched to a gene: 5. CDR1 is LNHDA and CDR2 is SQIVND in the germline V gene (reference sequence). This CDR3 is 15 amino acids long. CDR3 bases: TGTGCCAGTAGTATTCGGGCTAGCGGGAGAGATACGCAGTATTTT. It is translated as CASSIRASGRDTQYF.

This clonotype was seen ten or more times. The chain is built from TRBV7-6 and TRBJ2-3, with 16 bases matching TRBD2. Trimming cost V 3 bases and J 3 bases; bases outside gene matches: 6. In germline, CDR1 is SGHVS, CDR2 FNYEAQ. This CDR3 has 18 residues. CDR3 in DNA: TGTGCCAGCAGCTTCGGGACTAGCGGGAGGGCCTATACAGATACGCAGTATTTT. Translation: CASSFGTSGRAYTDTQYF.

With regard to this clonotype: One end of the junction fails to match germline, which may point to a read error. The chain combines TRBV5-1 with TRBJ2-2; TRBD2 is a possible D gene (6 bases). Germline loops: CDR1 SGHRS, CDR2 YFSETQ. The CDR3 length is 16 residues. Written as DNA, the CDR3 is TGCGTCAGCAGCTTGACGGGGGATGCGAGCACCGGGGAGCTGTTTTTT. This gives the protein CVSSLTGDASTGELFF.

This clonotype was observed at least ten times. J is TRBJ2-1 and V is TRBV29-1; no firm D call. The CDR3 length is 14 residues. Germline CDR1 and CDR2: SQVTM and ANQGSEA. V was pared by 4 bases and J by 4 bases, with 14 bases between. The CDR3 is CSVVGTPSYNEQFF. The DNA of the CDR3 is TGCAGCGTTGTCGGCACTCCCTCTTACAATGAGCAGTTCTTC.

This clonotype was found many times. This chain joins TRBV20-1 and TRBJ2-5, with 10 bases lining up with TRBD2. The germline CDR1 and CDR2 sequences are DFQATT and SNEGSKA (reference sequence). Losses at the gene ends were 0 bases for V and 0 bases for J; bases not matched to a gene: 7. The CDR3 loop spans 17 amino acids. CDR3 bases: TGCAGTGCTAGAGATCCAGCGGGAGGGGGCCACCAAGAGACCCAGTACTTC. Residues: CSARDPAGGGHQETQYF.

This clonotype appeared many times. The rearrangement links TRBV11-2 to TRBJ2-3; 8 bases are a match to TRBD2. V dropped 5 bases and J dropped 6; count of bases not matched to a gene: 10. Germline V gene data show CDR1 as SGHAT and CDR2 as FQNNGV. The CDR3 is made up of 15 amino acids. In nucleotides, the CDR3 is TGTGCCAGCAGCCGAACCGCGACTAGCGTCGATACGCAGTATTTT. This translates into CASSRTATSVDTQYF.